The table lists the clone carrying this T cell receptor (beta chain) with a count of one. The data were obtained in a study of human T cells and chemical hapten exposure. Study details: The study sensitized with 2% DPC on a 2 cm by 2 cm patch of upper inner arm skin.

The time point was: patch test 1, 2 weeks after DPC sensitization. Treatment here: therapeutic diphenylcyclopropenone sensitization with weekly scalp DPC. It was the library that attached unique molecular identifiers to individual cDNA molecules. TCRdb called the RACE reads again in MiXCR, with one record for every CDR3 protein. The profile shows tens of thousands of distinct CDR3 sequences, around a third of them singletons. The CDR3 spans 13 residues. Germline CDR1 is SGHDT and CDR2 is YYEEEE. V lost 6 bases to trimming and J lost 4 bases; unmatched junction nucleotides: 7. V gene TRBV5-6 combines with J gene TRBJ2-7; 7 bases fit TRBD1. The source is a man in his forties with alopecia areata. Some clones in this sample may be carry-over from other donors' samples. The sample consisted of whole blood, taken in connection with sensitization to the hapten diphenylcyclopropenone (DPC). CDR3 in amino acids: CASTGTAPYEQYF. The CDR3 DNA sequence: TGTGCCAGCACCGGGACAGCCCCATACGAGCAGTACTTC.